This T cell receptor beta chain originates from a study of Ad26.COV2.S vaccination and SARS-CoV-2 variants. Profiled with immunoSEQ multiplex PCR; TCRdb holds only in-frame clones, not every one. Of roughly 150,000 clones in the sample, roughly 85% were seen once. Trimming shortened V by 7 bases and J by 2 bases, and 15 bases separated the two germline ends. Looked up from germline, CDR1 is SGHDT and CDR2 is YYEEEE. The CDR3 consists of 14 residues. The rearrangement joins TRBV5-6 to TRBJ2-5; tentative D call: TRBD2 (5 bases). Specimen: peripheral blood, collected after recovery from COVID-19. This receptor was taken from a human donor who had recovered from COVID-19. The DNA of the CDR3 is TGTGCCAGCCGCCCACGAGGGTCACAAGAGACCCAGTACTTC. Translating gives CASRPRGSQETQYF. Looking up the rest from reference TRBV5-6 and TRBJ2-5 gives the full variable domain: DAGVTQSPTHLIKTRGQQVTLRCSPKSGHDTVSWYQQALGQGPQFIFQYYEEEERQRGNFPDRFSGHQFPNYSSELNVNALLLGDSALYLCASRPRGSQETQYFGPGTRLLVL.